These 20 T cell receptor beta chains share one sample of origin, sequenced in a study of immune cell composition in non-small cell lung cancer (TCRdb year 2017). Normal lung samples came from the same patient and consisted of non-adjacent lung tissue collected as far from the tumour as possible, at a distance of at least 3 cm. Library method: the immunoSEQ multiplex PCR assay. In TCRdb, the immuneACCESS table is reduced to in-frame sequences with V and J assigned. These tables do not hold every clone; where another copy was compared, an unresolved V gene accounts for under half, and the others remain unexplained. This sample comprises approximately 3,700 clones, just under 75% of them detected only once. In total, the top ten clones hold just under 30% of the sample. Sample: non-adjacent lung tissue. These receptor sequences come from a human donor with non-small cell lung cancer.

The CDR3 bases are TGTGCCAGCAGGCCCGGGGGAGGGGTCAAAAACATTCAGTACTTC. Its protein is CASRPGGGVKNIQYF. The chain uses TRBV7-8 and TRBJ2-4; the match to TRBD2 covers 7 bases. The ends lost 6 bases at V and 3 bases at J; junction bases unmatched: 8. The CDR3 spans 15 residues. Germline CDR1 reads SGHVS; CDR2 reads FQNEAQ.

The chain is built from TRBV12-5 and TRBJ2-5, with D possibly being TRBD1 (6 bases). The V gene's germline CDR1 is LGHNT and CDR2 FRNRAP. The ends were cut back, 3 bases at V and 4 bases at J, with 18 bases in the middle. CDR3 size: 16 residues. CDR3 DNA: TGTGCTAGTGGTTTTGGGGGCTCCTCGGGACGAGAGACCCAGTACTTC. As protein: CASGFGGSSGRETQYF. The full variable domain, with the rest looked up from reference TRBV12-5 and TRBJ2-5, is DARVTQTPRHKVTEMGQEVTMRCQPILGHNTVFWYRQTMMQGLELLAYFRNRAPLDDSGMPKDRFSAEMPDATLATLKIQPSEPRDSAVYFCASGFGGSSGRETQYFGPGTRLLVL.

This clone was seen more than once but under ten times. V and J are TRBV10-3 and TRBJ2-1; 10 bases are a match to TRBD2. V shed 5 bases and J 1 base; nucleotides not matched to a gene: 5. There are 16 residues in the CDR3. Germline CDR1 is ENHRY and CDR2 is SYGVKD. For the CDR3, the DNA is TGTGCCATCAGTCTGGCTAGCGGGGGATCCTACAATGAGCAGTTCTTC. Translating it yields CAISLASGGSYNEQFF.

This chain links TRBV18 with TRBJ1-2, with a tentative D call TRBD1 (6 bases). CDR1 is KGHSH, CDR2 LQKENI, per germline. Trimming left V 2 bases short and J 4 bases short, with 17 bases between. The CDR3 extends over 16 amino acids. CDR3 sequence: CASSPRDPRDTYGYTF. The CDR3 nucleotides read TGTGCCAGCTCACCAAGGGACCCCCGGGACACCTATGGCTACACCTTC.

This chain connects TRBV11-3 to TRBJ2-3; possibly TRBD2 for D (5 bases). Germline-derived CDR1 and CDR2 are SGHNT and YENEEA. Trimming took off 1 base at V and 1 base at J, with 15 bases between the two ends. The CDR3 sequence is 17 residues long. The CDR3 loop is CASSLGETSRGTDTQYF. CDR3 coding DNA: TGTGCCAGCAGCTTAGGGGAGACATCCCGTGGCACAGATACGCAGTATTTT.

The V and J genes are TRBV7-9 and TRBJ1-5; 8 nucleotides match TRBD1. The CDR3 totals 14 residues. V was clipped by 6 bases and J by 2 bases; unmatched bases: 3. Per germline, CDR1 SEHNR and CDR2 FQNEAQ (reference sequence). The CDR3, as DNA: TGTGCCAGCAGGGCGGGACAGGGCAATCAGCCCCAGCATTTT. Its protein is CASRAGQGNQPQHF.

The DNA of the CDR3 is TGTGCCAGCAGCGTATACGGCGGGAACACTGAAGCTTTCTTT. Translated, it gives CASSVYGGNTEAFF. The V gene is TRBV9, the J gene TRBJ1-1; D unclear. CDR3 length: 14 amino acids. V dropped 1 base and J dropped 1 base, with 8 bases sitting between them. CDR1 and CDR2 from the germline V gene are SGDLS and YYNGEE.

In its sample, this clone is hyperexpanded. The chain has TRBV5-4 and TRBJ2-7, with 11 bases identical to TRBD2. This CDR3 region has 14 residues. V gave up 5 bases and J gave up 3 bases; unmatched junction bases: 4. From germline, CDR1 is SGHNT and CDR2 YYREEE (reference sequence). CDR3 DNA: TGTGCCAGCAGTGTAGGACTAGCGGGCTACGAGCAGTACTTC. It translates to CASSVGLAGYEQYF.

The chain recombines TRBV7-2 with TRBJ1-2; D gene uncertain. Germline CDR1 reads SGHTA; CDR2 reads FQGNSA. The V and J ends lost 6 bases and 7 bases respectively, with 18 bases between them. The CDR3 covers 14 residues. CDR3 in DNA: TGTGCCAGCAGTCCGGGAGAGGGAGGTGGTGGCTACACCTTC. Translated, it gives CASSPGEGGGGYTF.

The V and J genes are TRBV5-5 and TRBJ1-1; D not certain. The CDR3 totals 14 residues. Germline V gives CDR1 SGHKS, CDR2 YYEKEE (reference sequence). V was clipped by 1 base and J by 6 bases, with 13 bases between them. The CDR3 region is CASSLSPGFSEAFF. The CDR3 coding sequence is TGTGCCAGCAGCTTGAGCCCGGGGTTCTCTGAAGCTTTCTTT.

This rearrangement joins TRBV19 to TRBJ2-4, with TRBD2 matching 14 bases. The CDR3 sequence is 17 residues long. Losses at the gene ends were 2 bases for V and 15 bases for J; bases not matched to a gene: 15. The germline V gene encodes CDR1 LNHDA and CDR2 SQIVND (reference sequence). CDR3: CASSIRGLAGGGELRYF. CDR3 nucleotide sequence: TGTGCCAGTAGTATAAGAGGACTAGCGGGAGGAGGGGAGCTGAGGTACTTC.

The chain has TRBV5-6 and TRBJ1-1; D is possibly TRBD1 (6 bases). Germline CDR1 and CDR2: SGHDT and YYEEEE. There are 15 residues in the CDR3. V lost 5 bases to trimming and J lost 0 bases, with 14 bases between them. The CDR3 DNA follows: TGTGCCAGCAGTTTGATGGGGGCGTTGAACACTGAAGCTTTCTTT. It is translated as CASSLMGALNTEAFF.

V usage is TRBV5-5 and J usage is TRBJ2-7, with TRBD2 matching 10 bases. This CDR3 spans 17 amino acids. J was trimmed by 2 bases and V by 2 bases; bases with no gene match: 10. Germline CDR1 is SGHKS and CDR2 is YYEKEE (reference sequence). CDR3 region: CASSFRPSGRGAYEQYF. The CDR3 DNA sequence: TGTGCCAGCAGCTTTCGTCCTAGCGGGAGAGGGGCCTACGAGCAGTACTTC.

V is TRBV18 and J is TRBJ2-7; the D gene is possibly TRBD2 (6 bases). Trimming stripped 6 bases from V and 0 bases from J, with 21 bases between. The CDR3 length is 17 residues. Germline CDR1 reads KGHSH; CDR2 reads LQKENI. In nucleotides, the CDR3 is TGTGCCAGCTCCCCAGAGGGCGGGATAACTCTCTCCTACGAGCAGTACTTC. Protein sequence: CASSPEGGITLSYEQYF.

This chain links TRBV14 with TRBJ2-5; possibly TRBD1 for D (5 bases). This CDR3 spans 17 amino acids. Germline values: CDR1 SGHDN, CDR2 FVKESK. Trimming cost V 0 bases and J 1 base, with 15 bases left between them. The CDR3, as DNA: TGTGCCAGCAGCCAAGAGAAGACAGACCCACGCCAAGAGACCCAGTACTTC. It specifies CASSQEKTDPRQETQYF.

This clone was counted a few times. The J gene is TRBJ2-1, the V gene TRBV7-6, with a weak D call TRBD2 (6 bases). Trimming left V 3 bases short and J 6 bases short, with 15 bases between. CDR3 length equals 15 residues. Germline V lookup: CDR1 SGHVS, CDR2 FNYEAQ. The DNA for the CDR3 is TGTGCCAGCAGCTTCAGGCTGGGGGGAGGCAATGAGCAGTTCTTC. Translated, it gives CASSFRLGGGNEQFF. The full variable domain, in which reference TRBV7-6 and TRBJ2-1 provide the parts outside the CDR3, is GAGVSQSPRYKVTKRGQDVALRCDPISGHVSLYWYRQALGQGPEFLTYFNYEAQQDKSGLPNDRFSAERPEGSISTLTIQRTEQRDSAMYRCASSFRLGGGNEQFFGPGTRLTVL.

The chain has TRBV28 and TRBJ1-2, with a weak D call TRBD1 (5 bases). The germline V gene encodes CDR1 MDHEN and CDR2 SYDVKM. Between the trimmed V and J ends, which lost 5 bases and 3 bases, there was a span of 13 bases. The CDR3 is 14 residues long. In nucleotides, the CDR3 is TGTGCCAGCAGTCCAGCTGACAGTTACTATGGCTACACCTTC. Translation gives CASSPADSYYGYTF.

This sequence joins TRBV5-5 and TRBJ1-4; 8 nucleotides agree with TRBD1. Germline loops: CDR1 SGHKS, CDR2 YYEKEE (reference sequence). The trim removed 4 bases at V and 0 bases at J, leaving 5 bases unmatched. The CDR3 runs 16 residues. CDR3 in amino acids: CASSVGQGTTNEKLFF. The CDR3 region has the DNA TGTGCCAGCAGCGTCGGACAGGGAACAACTAATGAAAAACTGTTTTTT. Filled out from reference TRBV5-5 and TRBJ1-4, the complete variable domain reads DAGVTQSPTHLIKTRGQQVTLRCSPISGHKSVSWYQQVLGQGPQFIFQYYEKEERGRGNFPDRFSARQFPNYSSELNVNALLLGDSALYLCASSVGQGTTNEKLFFGSGTQLSVL.

Here the CDR3 reads CASSPERGGWDTQYF. Written as DNA, the CDR3 is TGTGCCAGCAGCCCGGAGCGGGGGGGGTGGGATACGCAGTATTTT. The chain carries TRBV7-3 and TRBJ2-3, with 10 bases matching TRBD2. CDR3 length equals 15 residues. The V segment lost 5 bases and the J segment 6 bases; nucleotides outside the gene matches: 8. From germline, CDR1 is SGHTA and CDR2 FQGTGA. The entire variable domain, with the rest obtained from reference TRBV7-3 and TRBJ2-3, is as follows: GAGVSQTPSNKVTEKGKYVELRCDPISGHTALYWYRQSLGQGPEFLIYFQGTGAADDSGLPNDRFFAVRPEGSVSTLKIQRTERGDSAVYLCASSPERGGWDTQYFGPGTRLTVL.

This clone occurred once. This rearrangement joins TRBV10-3 to TRBJ1-5, with D possibly matching TRBD1 (5 bases). The CDR3 sequence is 14 residues long. The V end lost 4 bases, the J end lost 3 bases, and 10 bases lay between the germline ends. CDR1 and CDR2 from the germline V gene are ENHRY and SYGVKD. The CDR3 bases are TGTGCCATCAGTGCAGTGGGGCCCAATCAGCCCCAGCATTTT. It yields the protein CAISAVGPNQPQHF.